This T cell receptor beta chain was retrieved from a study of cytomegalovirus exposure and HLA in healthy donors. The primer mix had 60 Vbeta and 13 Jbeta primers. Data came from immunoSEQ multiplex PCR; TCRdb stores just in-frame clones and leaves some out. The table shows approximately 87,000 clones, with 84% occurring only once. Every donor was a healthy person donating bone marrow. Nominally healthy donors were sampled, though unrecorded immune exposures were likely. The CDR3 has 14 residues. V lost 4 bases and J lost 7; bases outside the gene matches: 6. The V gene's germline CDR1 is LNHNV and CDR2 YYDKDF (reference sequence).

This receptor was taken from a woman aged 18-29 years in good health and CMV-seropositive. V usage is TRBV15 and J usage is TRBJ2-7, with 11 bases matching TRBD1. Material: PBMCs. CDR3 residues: CATSTGQGVREQYF. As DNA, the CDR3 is TGTGCCACCAGCACGGGACAGGGGGTACGGGAGCAGTACTTC.